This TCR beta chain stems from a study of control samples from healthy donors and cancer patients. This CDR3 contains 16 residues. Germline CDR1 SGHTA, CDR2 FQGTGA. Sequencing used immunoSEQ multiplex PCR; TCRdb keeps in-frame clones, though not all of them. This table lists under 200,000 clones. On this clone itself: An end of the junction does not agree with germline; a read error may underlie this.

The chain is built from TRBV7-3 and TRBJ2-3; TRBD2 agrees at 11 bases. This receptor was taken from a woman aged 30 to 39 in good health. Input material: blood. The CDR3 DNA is TGTGCCAGCAGCCCCTCTAGCGGGGGGAGCACAGGTACGCAGTATTTT. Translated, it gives CASSPSSGGSTGTQYF.